This T cell receptor beta chain was found in a study of blood T cell repertoires in COVID-19. The overall study: PBMCs, B-cell-depleted T cells, or T cells were the source of the cDNA or gDNA that made up the material.

TCRdb keeps only in-frame clones here, not all; method: immunoSEQ multiplex PCR. The sample contains roughly 140,000 clones, approximately 85% of which appear only once. Germline V lookup: CDR1 MDHEN, CDR2 SYDVKM. V was trimmed by 7 bases and J by 3 bases, leaving 16 bases between them. The CDR3 sequence is 14 residues long. The rearrangement joins TRBV28 to TRBJ2-7, with D perhaps TRBD1 (6 bases). The source of this sequence is a man aged 70-80 years with acute or convalescent COVID-19. The specimen sequenced was peripheral blood. The CDR3 region is CASKFPGVGYEQYF. The DNA of the CDR3 is TGTGCCAGCAAGTTCCCAGGGGTAGGCTACGAGCAGTACTTC. Full variable domain (missing parts from reference TRBV28 and TRBJ2-7): DVKVTQSSRYLVKRTGEKVFLECVQDMDHENMFWYRQDPGLGLRLIYFSYDVKMKEKGDIPEGYSVSREKKERFSLILESASTNQTSMYLCASKFPGVGYEQYFGPGTRLTVT.